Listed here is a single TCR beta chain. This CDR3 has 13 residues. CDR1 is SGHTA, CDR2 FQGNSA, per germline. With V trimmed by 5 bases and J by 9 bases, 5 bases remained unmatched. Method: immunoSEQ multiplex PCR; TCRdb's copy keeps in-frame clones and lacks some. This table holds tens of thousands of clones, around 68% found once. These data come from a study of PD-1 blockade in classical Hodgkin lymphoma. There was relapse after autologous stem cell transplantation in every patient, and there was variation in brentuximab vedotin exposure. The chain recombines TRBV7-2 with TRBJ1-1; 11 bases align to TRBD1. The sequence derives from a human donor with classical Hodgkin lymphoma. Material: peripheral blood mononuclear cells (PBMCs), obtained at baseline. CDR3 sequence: CASSTWTGGKAFF. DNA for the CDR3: TGTGCCAGCAGCACCTGGACAGGGGGCAAAGCTTTCTTT.